This T cell receptor (beta chain) emerged from a study of identical twins. Regarding the study as a whole: Invariant MAIT and iNKT cells are populations that could partly confound zero-insertion analyses. The study based its conclusions on cross-sectional statistical analysis and did not follow the same donors.

All donors comprised healthy Caucasians. A single record per CDR3 protein comes from TCRdb applying MiXCR to the 5' RACE reads. The sample comprises 200,000 to 250,000 distinct CDR3 sequences, under 8.5% of which are singletons, and just over 14% rests with the top ten. This clonotype occurred many times. Its specificity is not known. The same specimen was also included in a second study, on T cells expressing NK-cell markers.

The receptor was derived from a woman under 30 in good health. Sequenced material: CD8+ T cells sorted from blood.

CDR3: CSAPPGSGGLAKNIQYF. CDR3 coding DNA: TGCAGTGCTCCCCCAGGTAGCGGGGGTTTAGCCAAAAACATTCAGTACTTC. This sequence joins TRBV20-1 and TRBJ2-4; 9 bases align to TRBD2. CDR1 is DFQATT, CDR2 SNEGSKA, per germline (reference sequence). The junction had 11 bases not matched to a gene; V was cut back by 5 bases and J by 0 bases. This CDR3 is 17 amino acids long.